Sequencing of this T cell receptor beta chain was carried out in a study of blood T cell repertoires in COVID-19. The CDR3 spans 17 residues. V lost 0 bases and J 5 bases, leaving 19 bases between the germline ends. Germline V gene lookup returns CDR1 SGHRS and CDR2 YFSETQ. Authors' processing steps: How many nucleated cells were present was estimated from reference gene primer amplification. The assay was immunoSEQ multiplex PCR, and TCRdb's table has in-frame clones only and misses some. That table furnishes V, J and clone size, whereas the DNA furnished D and trimming. Here the sample spans 350,000 to 400,000 clones, under 90% being singletons. Individuals aged roughly 18 to 95 years were recruited from around 22 US areas. Recovered status applied to Cohort 3 donors who had two consecutive negative PCRs. It also applied to those with clearance or with symptom resolution.

The material sequenced was PBMCs or T cells enriched from blood (not recorded which). This sequence was found in a woman in her twenties or thirties who had recovered from COVID-19. V and J are TRBV5-1 and TRBJ2-3, with a weak D call TRBD2 (7 bases). CDR3: CASSLVYGGGTGDTQYF. The CDR3 coding sequence is TGCGCCAGCAGCTTGGTTTACGGCGGGGGCACAGGAGATACGCAGTATTTT.